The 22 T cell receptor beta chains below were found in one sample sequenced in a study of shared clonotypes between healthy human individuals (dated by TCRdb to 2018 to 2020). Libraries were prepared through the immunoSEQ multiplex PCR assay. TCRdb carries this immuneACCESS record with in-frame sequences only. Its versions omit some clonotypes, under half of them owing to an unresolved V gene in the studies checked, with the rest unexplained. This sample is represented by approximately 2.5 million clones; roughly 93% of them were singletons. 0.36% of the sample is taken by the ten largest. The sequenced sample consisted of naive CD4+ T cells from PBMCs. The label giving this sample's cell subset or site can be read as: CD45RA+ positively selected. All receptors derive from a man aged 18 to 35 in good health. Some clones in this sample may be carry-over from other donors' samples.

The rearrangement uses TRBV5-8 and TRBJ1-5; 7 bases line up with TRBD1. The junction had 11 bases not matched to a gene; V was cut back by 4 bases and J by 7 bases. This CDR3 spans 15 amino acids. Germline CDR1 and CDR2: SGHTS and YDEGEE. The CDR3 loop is CASSLDRAPRQPQHF. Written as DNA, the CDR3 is TGTGCCAGCAGCCTTGACAGGGCACCGAGACAGCCCCAGCATTTT. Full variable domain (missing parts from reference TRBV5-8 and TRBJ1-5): EAGVTQSPTHLIKTRGQQATLRCSPISGHTSVYWYQQALGLGLQFLLWYDEGEERNRGNFPPRFSGRQFPNYSSELNVNALELEDSALYLCASSLDRAPRQPQHFGDGTRLSIL.

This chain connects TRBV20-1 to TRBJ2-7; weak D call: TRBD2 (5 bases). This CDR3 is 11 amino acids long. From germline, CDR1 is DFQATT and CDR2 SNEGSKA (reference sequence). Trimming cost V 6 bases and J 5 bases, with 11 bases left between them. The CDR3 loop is CSAGSADEQYF. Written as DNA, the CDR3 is TGCAGTGCGGGTAGCGCCGACGAGCAGTACTTC.

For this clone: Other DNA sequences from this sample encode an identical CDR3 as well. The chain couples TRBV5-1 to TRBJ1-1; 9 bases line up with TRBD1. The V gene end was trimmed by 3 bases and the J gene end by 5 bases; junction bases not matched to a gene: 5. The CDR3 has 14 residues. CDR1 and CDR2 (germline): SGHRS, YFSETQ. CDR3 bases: TGCGCCAGCAGCTCCACGACAGGGGGGACTGAAGCTTTCTTT. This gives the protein CASSSTTGGTEAFF.

CDR3 sequence: CASSSGQGEVEQYF. CDR3 DNA sequence: TGCGCCAGCAGCTCGGGACAGGGAGAAGTCGAGCAGTACTTC. The chain recombines TRBV5-1 with TRBJ2-7; 9 nucleotides line up with TRBD1. Germline V CDR1 and CDR2: SGHRS, YFSETQ. V lost 3 bases, J lost 6 bases, and 7 bases stayed unmatched. CDR3 length equals 14 residues.

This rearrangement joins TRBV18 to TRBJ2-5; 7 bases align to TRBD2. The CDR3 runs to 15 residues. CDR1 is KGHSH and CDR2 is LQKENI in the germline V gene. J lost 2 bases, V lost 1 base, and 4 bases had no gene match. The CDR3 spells CASSPLREEQETQYF. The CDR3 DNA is TGTGCCAGCTCACCACTTCGGGAGGAACAAGAGACCCAGTACTTC. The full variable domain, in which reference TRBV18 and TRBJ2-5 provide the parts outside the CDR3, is NAGVMQNPRHLVRRRGQEARLRCSPMKGHSHVYWYRQLPEEGLKFMVYLQKENIIDESGMPKERFSAEFPKEGPSILRIQQVVRGDSAAYFCASSPLREEQETQYFGPGTRLLVL.

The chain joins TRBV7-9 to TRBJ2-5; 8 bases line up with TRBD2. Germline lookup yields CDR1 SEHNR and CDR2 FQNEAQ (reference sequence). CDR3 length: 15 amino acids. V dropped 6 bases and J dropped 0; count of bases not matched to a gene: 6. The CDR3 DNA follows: TGTGCCAGCAGTTACCCGGGGGGGTACCAAGAGACCCAGTACTTC. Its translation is CASSYPGGYQETQYF.

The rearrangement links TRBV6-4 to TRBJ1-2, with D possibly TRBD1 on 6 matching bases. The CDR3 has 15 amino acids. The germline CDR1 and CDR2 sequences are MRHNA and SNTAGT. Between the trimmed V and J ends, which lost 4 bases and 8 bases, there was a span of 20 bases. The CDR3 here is CASSVEGGLRDGYTF. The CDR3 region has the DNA TGTGCCAGCAGTGTCGAGGGGGGGTTGAGGGACGGCTACACCTTC.

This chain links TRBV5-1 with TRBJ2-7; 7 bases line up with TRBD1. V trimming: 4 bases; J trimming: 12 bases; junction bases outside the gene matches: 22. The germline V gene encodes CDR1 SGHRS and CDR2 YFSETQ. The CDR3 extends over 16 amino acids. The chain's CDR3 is CASSLRFVPDRDGLYF. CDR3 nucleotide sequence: TGCGCCAGCAGCCTCCGCTTCGTCCCAGACAGGGATGGCCTGTACTTC. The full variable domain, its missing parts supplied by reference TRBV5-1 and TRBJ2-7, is KAGVTQTPRYLIKTRGQQVTLSCSPISGHRSVSWYQQTPGQGLQFLFEYFSETQRNKGNFPGRFSGRQFSNSRSEMNVSTLELGDSALYLCASSLRFVPDRDGLYFGPGTRLTVT.

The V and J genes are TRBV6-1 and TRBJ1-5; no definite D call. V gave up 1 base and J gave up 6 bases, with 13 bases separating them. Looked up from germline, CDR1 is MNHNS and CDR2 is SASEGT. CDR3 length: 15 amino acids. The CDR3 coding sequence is TGTGCCAGCAGTGAAGTGGGGTGGGAGGCTCAGCCCCAGCATTTT. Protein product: CASSEVGWEAQPQHF.

In nucleotides, the CDR3 is TGTGCCAGTGGGGTCGGGACAGCTGGTTCTGAAAAACTGTTTTTT. The encoded protein is CASGVGTAGSEKLFF. The J gene is TRBJ1-4, the V gene TRBV19, with 7 positions matching TRBD1. This CDR3 is built from 15 residues. V trimming: 8 bases; J trimming: 7 bases; junction bases outside the gene matches: 13. CDR1 and CDR2 (germline): LNHDA, SQIVND (reference sequence).

CDR3: CASSQEVPEEHYEQYF. The CDR3 DNA sequence: TGCGCCAGCAGCCAAGAGGTCCCGGAGGAACACTACGAGCAGTACTTC. The chain couples TRBV4-1 to TRBJ2-7; possibly TRBD2 for D (5 bases). Germline V lookup: CDR1 MGHRA, CDR2 YSYEKL. V was shortened by 0 bases and J by 3 bases, with 15 bases between the two germline ends. This CDR3 has 16 amino acids.

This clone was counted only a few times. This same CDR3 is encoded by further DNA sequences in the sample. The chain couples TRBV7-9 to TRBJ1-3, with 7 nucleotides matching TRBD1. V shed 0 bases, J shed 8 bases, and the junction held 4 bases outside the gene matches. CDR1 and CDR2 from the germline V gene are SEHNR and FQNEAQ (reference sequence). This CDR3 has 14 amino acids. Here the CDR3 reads CASSLAGGGDTIYF. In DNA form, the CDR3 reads TGTGCCAGCAGCTTAGCAGGGGGCGGAGACACCATATATTTT.

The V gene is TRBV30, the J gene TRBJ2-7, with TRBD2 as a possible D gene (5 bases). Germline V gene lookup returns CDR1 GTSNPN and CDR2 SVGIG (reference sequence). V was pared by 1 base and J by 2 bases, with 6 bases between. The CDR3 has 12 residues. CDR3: CAWSAAAYEQYF. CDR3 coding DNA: TGTGCCTGGAGTGCAGCGGCCTACGAGCAGTACTTC. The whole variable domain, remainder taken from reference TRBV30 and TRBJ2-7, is SQTIHQWPATLVQPVGSPLSLECTVEGTSNPNLYWYRQAAGRGLQLLFYSVGIGQISSEVPQNLSASRPQDRQFILSSKKLLLSDSGFYLCAWSAAAYEQYFGPGTRLTVT.

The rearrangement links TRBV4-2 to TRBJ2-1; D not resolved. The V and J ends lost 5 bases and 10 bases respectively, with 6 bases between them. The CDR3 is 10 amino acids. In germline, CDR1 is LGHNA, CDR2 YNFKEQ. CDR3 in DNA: TGTGCCAGCAGCGCAACCGAGCAGTTCTTC. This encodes CASSATEQFF.

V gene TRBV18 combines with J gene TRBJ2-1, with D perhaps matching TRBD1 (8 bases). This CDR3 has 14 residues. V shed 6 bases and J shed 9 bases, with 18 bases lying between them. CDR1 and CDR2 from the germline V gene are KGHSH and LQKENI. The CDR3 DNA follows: TGTGCCAGCTCCACAGGGGGGAGGGCCGTTGAGCAGTTCTTC. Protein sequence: CASSTGGRAVEQFF.

In DNA, the CDR3 is TGTGCCAGCAGTGAAGCGGGGACACAATATAGGTGGTGGGAAAAACTGTTTTTT. This sequence encodes CASSEAGTQYRWWEKLFF. The genes are TRBV6-1 and TRBJ1-4; the D gene is possibly TRBD1 (6 bases). Between the trimmed V and J ends, which lost 0 bases and 8 bases, there was a span of 22 bases. There are 18 residues in the CDR3. CDR1 is MNHNS and CDR2 is SASEGT in the germline V gene.

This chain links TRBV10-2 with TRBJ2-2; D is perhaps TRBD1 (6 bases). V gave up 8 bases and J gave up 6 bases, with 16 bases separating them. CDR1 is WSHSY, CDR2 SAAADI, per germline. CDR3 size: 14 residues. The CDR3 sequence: CASLGQRVSGELFF. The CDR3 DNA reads TGCGCCAGCCTTGGACAGAGGGTGTCCGGGGAGCTGTTTTTT.

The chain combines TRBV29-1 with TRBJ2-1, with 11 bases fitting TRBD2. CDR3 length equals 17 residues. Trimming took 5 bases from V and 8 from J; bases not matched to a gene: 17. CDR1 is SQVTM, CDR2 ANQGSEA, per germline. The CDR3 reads CSVPMGPTSGSFDEQFF. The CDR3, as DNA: TGCAGCGTTCCCATGGGCCCAACTAGCGGGAGCTTCGATGAGCAGTTCTTC.

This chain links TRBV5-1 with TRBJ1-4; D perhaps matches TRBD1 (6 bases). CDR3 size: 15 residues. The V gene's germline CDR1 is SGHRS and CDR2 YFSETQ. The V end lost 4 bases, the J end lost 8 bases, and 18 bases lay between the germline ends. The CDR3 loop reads CASSPGGGLEEKLFF. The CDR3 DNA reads TGCGCCAGCAGCCCAGGCGGGGGGCTTGAAGAAAAACTGTTTTTT.

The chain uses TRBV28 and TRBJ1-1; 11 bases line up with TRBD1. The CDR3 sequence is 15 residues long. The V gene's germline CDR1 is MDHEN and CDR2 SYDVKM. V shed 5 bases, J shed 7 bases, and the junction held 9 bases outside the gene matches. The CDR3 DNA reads TGTGCCAGCAGTCCGAGGGACAGGGGGGCGAGTGAAGCTTTCTTT. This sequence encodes CASSPRDRGASEAFF.

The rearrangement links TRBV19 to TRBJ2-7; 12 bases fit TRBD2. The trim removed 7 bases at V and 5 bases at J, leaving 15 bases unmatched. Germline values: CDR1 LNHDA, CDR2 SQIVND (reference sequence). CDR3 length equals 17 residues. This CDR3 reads CASTRTSGTTGNDEQYF. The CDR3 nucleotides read TGTGCCAGTACCCGGACTAGCGGGACCACCGGCAACGACGAGCAGTACTTC.

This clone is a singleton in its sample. CDR3 sequence reads: CASSFSIPRQGFSYEQYF. The CDR3 DNA sequence: TGTGCCAGCAGCTTTTCCATCCCCCGACAGGGGTTCTCCTACGAGCAGTACTTC. This chain connects TRBV11-2 to TRBJ2-7; TRBD1 aligns across 8 bases. From germline, CDR1 is SGHAT and CDR2 FQNNGV. V lost 3 bases to trimming and J lost 0 bases; unmatched junction nucleotides: 13. The CDR3 runs to 18 residues.